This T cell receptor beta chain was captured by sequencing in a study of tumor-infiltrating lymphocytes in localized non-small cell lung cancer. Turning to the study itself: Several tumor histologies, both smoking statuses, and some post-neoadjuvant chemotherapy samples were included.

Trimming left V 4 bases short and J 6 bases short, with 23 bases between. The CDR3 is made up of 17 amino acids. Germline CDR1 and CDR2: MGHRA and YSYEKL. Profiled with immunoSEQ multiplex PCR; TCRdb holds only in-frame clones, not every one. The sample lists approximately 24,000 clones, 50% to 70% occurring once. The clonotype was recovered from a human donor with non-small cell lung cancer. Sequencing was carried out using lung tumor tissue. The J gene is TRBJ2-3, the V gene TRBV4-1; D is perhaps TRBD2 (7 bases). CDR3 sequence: CASSPKGGECVWDTQYF. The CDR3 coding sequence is TGCGCCAGCAGCCCTAAAGGGGGGGAGTGTGTGTGGGATACGCAGTATTTT.